One and the same sample provided the 19 T cell receptor beta chains below, sequenced in a study of response to subunit inactivated influenza vaccine. TCRdb used MiXCR to reprocess the RT-PCR reads, holding one entry per CDR3 protein. The sample lists roughly 290,000 distinct CDR3 sequences, about a fifth seen once, with 10% in the top ten. Sequencing was performed on PBMCs from blood, taken around 22 months after vaccination. Receptors originate from a man aged 50-75 years who received an inactivated influenza vaccine.

This chain joins TRBV5-5 and TRBJ1-5; D gene uncertain. Germline V gives CDR1 SGHKS, CDR2 YYEKEE (reference sequence). Trimming cost V 0 bases and J 6 bases, with 10 bases left between them. The CDR3 has 14 residues. CDR3: CASSLDGGRQPQHF. The CDR3 DNA reads TGTGCCAGCAGCTTGGATGGAGGGCGTCAGCCCCAGCATTTT.

The chain recombines TRBV5-1 with TRBJ2-3, with 9 bases that match TRBD2. Germline CDR1 is SGHRS and CDR2 is YFSETQ. Germline trimming cut 4 bases from V and 2 bases from J; bases unmatched to any gene: 8. The CDR3 consists of 16 residues. CDR3 bases: TGCGCCAGCAGCAAAAGCGGGAGGCAAGACACAGATACGCAGTATTTT. Protein: CASSKSGRQDTDTQYF.

This clonotype appeared a few times. The chain uses TRBV4-1 and TRBJ2-3; TRBD1 aligns across 7 bases. The germline V gene encodes CDR1 MGHRA and CDR2 YSYEKL. J gave up 1 base and V 8 bases, and 6 bases lay outside the gene matches. This CDR3 contains 14 residues. The CDR3 DNA is TGCGCCAGCCGAAGACAGGGAGGCACAGATACGCAGTATTTT. Translated, it gives CASRRQGGTDTQYF.

This clonotype has more than one count but fewer than ten. This chain uses TRBV7-9 with TRBJ2-5; D not certain. CDR1 and CDR2 from the germline V gene are SEHNR and FQNEAQ (reference sequence). V shed 5 bases and J shed 2 bases, with 12 bases lying between them. CDR3 length: 14 residues. DNA of the CDR3: TGTGCCAGCAGCCCAAAACTGAATCAAGAGACCCAGTACTTC. This codes for CASSPKLNQETQYF.

The chain employs TRBV5-5 and TRBJ2-7; D is perhaps TRBD2 (5 bases). The CDR3 is 16 residues long. V was pared by 3 bases and J by 1 base, with 17 bases between. Germline V gene data show CDR1 as SGHKS and CDR2 as YYEKEE (reference sequence). CDR3 residues: CASSSRISRESYEQYF. The CDR3 DNA is TGTGCCAGCAGCTCCAGGATTTCTAGGGAGTCCTACGAGCAGTACTTC.

The gene calls are TRBV5-1 and TRBJ1-1; 7 bases match TRBD1. CDR3 length: 14 amino acids. The ends lost 4 bases at V and 3 bases at J; junction bases unmatched: 6. From germline, CDR1 is SGHRS and CDR2 YFSETQ. The CDR3 region is CASSVTGLYTEAFF. In nucleotides, the CDR3 is TGCGCCAGCAGCGTGACAGGGCTTTACACTGAAGCTTTCTTT.

This clonotype was seen only a few times. This sequence joins TRBV10-3 and TRBJ2-1; 7 positions agree with TRBD2. CDR1 is ENHRY and CDR2 is SYGVKD in the germline V gene. Trimming cost V 0 bases and J 7 bases; bases outside gene matches: 6. CDR3 length: 15 amino acids. The CDR3: CAISESRLAENEQFF. The DNA of the CDR3 is TGTGCCATCAGTGAGTCGCGCCTAGCGGAAAATGAGCAGTTCTTC.

Many counts were recorded for this clonotype. J is TRBJ2-1 and V is TRBV28; D not certain. The germline V and J ends were trimmed by 2 bases and 10 bases, with 15 bases remaining between them. The CDR3 extends over 14 amino acids. CDR1 is MDHEN and CDR2 is SYDVKM in the germline V gene. The CDR3 reads CASSLAPPGWEQFF. The CDR3 DNA follows: TGTGCCAGCAGTTTAGCCCCCCCCGGGTGGGAGCAGTTCTTC. Variable domain in full (rest from reference TRBV28 and TRBJ2-1): DVKVTQSSRYLVKRTGEKVFLECVQDMDHENMFWYRQDPGLGLRLIYFSYDVKMKEKGDIPEGYSVSREKKERFSLILESASTNQTSMYLCASSLAPPGWEQFFGPGTRLTVL.

V is TRBV7-2 and J is TRBJ1-1; TRBD1 might be the D (6 bases). Germline assignment: CDR1 SGHTA and CDR2 FQGNSA. V lost 5 bases and J 3 bases, leaving 10 bases between the germline ends. CDR3 length equals 13 residues. The CDR3 DNA sequence: TGTGCCAGCAGCAAGGGGGGCTACACTGAAGCTTTCTTT. This encodes CASSKGGYTEAFF.

This clonotype was detected a few times. The chain joins TRBV3-1 to TRBJ1-2, with D unclear. The germline gives CDR1 LGHDT, CDR2 YNNKEL (reference sequence). V was clipped by 3 bases and J by 6 bases, with 5 bases between them. This CDR3 contains 11 residues. CDR3 bases: TGTGCCAGCAGCCACCTGGATGGCTACACCTTC. This encodes CASSHLDGYTF. Using reference TRBV3-1 and TRBJ1-2 for the parts outside the CDR3, the full variable domain is DTAVSQTPKYLVTQMGNDKSIKCEQNLGHDTMYWYKQDSKKFLKIMFSYNNKELIINETVPNRFSPKSPDKAHLNLHINSLELGDSAVYFCASSHLDGYTFGSGTRLTVV.

The CDR3 DNA is TGTGCCAGCAGTAATTCGGGACCTGGGGCCAACGTCCTGACTTTC. Amino acid sequence: CASSNSGPGANVLTF. The chain employs TRBV5-6 and TRBJ2-6; D tentatively fits TRBD1 or TRBD2 (5 bases each). CDR3 length equals 15 residues. From germline, CDR1 is SGHDT and CDR2 YYEEEE. V lost 5 bases, J lost 2 bases, and 11 bases lay in between.

This clonotype was seen a few times. The chain employs TRBV4-2 and TRBJ1-2, with 7 bases aligning to TRBD1. The CDR3 runs to 15 residues. Germline CDR1 reads LGHNA; CDR2 reads YNFKEQ. The V and J ends lost 0 bases and 6 bases, in that order; junction bases with no gene match: 7. In nucleotides, the CDR3 is TGTGCCAGCAGCCAAGAAGGGAAGGGGGCGCATGGCTACACCTTC. It specifies CASSQEGKGAHGYTF.

The chain joins TRBV6-1 to TRBJ2-1, with D perhaps matching TRBD1 or TRBD2 (6 bases each). The length of the CDR3 is 13 residues. The germline V gene encodes CDR1 MNHNS and CDR2 SASEGT. V lost 7 bases and J lost 7, with 14 bases in between. For the CDR3, the DNA is TGTGCCAGCATAATGGGGGGCCTTAATGAGCAGTTCTTC. Translated, it gives CASIMGGLNEQFF.

This rearrangement joins TRBV4-2 to TRBJ2-2; TRBD2 matches 14 bases. This CDR3 is 18 amino acids long. V was pared by 0 bases and J by 7 bases, with 7 bases of the junction left unmatched. In germline, CDR1 is LGHNA, CDR2 YNFKEQ. The CDR3, as DNA: TGTGCCAGCAGCCAAGAGGGGGGACTAGCGGGAGAACACGGGGAGCTGTTTTTT. Translating it yields CASSQEGGLAGEHGELFF.

This clonotype was counted a few times. The genes are TRBV6-5 and TRBJ2-2; D is unresolved. The CDR3 runs 14 residues. Trimming stripped 2 bases from V and 5 bases from J, with 9 bases between. CDR1 and CDR2 (germline): MNHEY, SVGAGI. The CDR3 bases are TGTGCCAGCAGTTACCTCATAGTAACCGGGGAGCTGTTTTTT. It codes for CASSYLIVTGELFF.

V and J are TRBV5-1 and TRBJ1-1; no definite D call. V was cut by 1 base and J by 0 bases, with 10 bases left in between. Germline lookup yields CDR1 SGHRS and CDR2 YFSETQ. The CDR3 has 15 amino acids. The CDR3 region is CASSLWGTMNTEAFF. Here the CDR3 DNA reads TGCGCCAGCAGCTTGTGGGGAACAATGAACACTGAAGCTTTCTTT.

This chain's CDR3 is CASSLNGQGSTDTQYF. Written as DNA, the CDR3 is TGTGCCAGCAGCTTAAACGGACAGGGAAGTACAGATACGCAGTATTTT. This chain links TRBV7-9 with TRBJ2-3, with 8 bases that match TRBD1. From germline, CDR1 is SEHNR and CDR2 FQNEAQ (reference sequence). V shed 2 bases, J shed 3 bases, and the junction held 7 bases outside the gene matches. CDR3 length: 16 amino acids.

This chain joins TRBV20-1 and TRBJ1-2; possibly TRBD1 for D (6 bases). Trimming left V 6 bases short and J 2 bases short, with 22 bases between. There are 16 residues in the CDR3. Germline values: CDR1 DFQATT, CDR2 SNEGSKA (reference sequence). The CDR3 nucleotides are TGCAGTGCCCTCCTCGGACAGAGCCAGGCGAACTATGGCTACACCTTC. Encoded protein: CSALLGQSQANYGYTF.

In this sample, this clonotype turned up a few times. The V call is TRBV28, the J call TRBJ2-3; perhaps TRBD2 as D (6 bases). The length of the CDR3 is 13 residues. CDR1 and CDR2 (germline): MDHEN, SYDVKM. Trimming removed 3 bases from V and 4 bases from J, with 8 bases in between. In nucleotides, the CDR3 is TGTGCCAGCAGTTTGGCGGGATCAGATACGCAGTATTTT. Translation gives CASSLAGSDTQYF.